These 32 T cell receptor beta chains were all obtained from the same sample, sequenced in a study of T cells after yellow fever vaccination. From the 5' RACE reads, TCRdb called clonotypes with MiXCR, one entry per CDR3 protein. Here the sample spans approximately 250,000 distinct CDR3 sequences, approximately 6.8% being singletons. The material was CD4+ T cells sorted from PBMCs, obtained on the day of the yellow fever booster vaccination. These receptors originate from a young man who received the YFV17D yellow fever vaccine.

This clonotype was counted at least ten times. This chain links TRBV7-9 with TRBJ2-7; unclear D gene. V lost 3 bases to trimming and J lost 0 bases, with 9 bases between them. Germline assignment: CDR1 SEHNR and CDR2 FQNEAQ (reference sequence). This CDR3 region has 14 residues. CDR3 region: CASSLAESSYEQYF. The CDR3 DNA reads as TGTGCCAGCAGCTTGGCAGAAAGCTCCTACGAGCAGTACTTC.

The chain recombines TRBV6-2 or TRBV6-3 with TRBJ2-5; possibly TRBD1 for D (5 bases). This CDR3 region has 14 residues. The germline V gene has CDR1 MNHEY and CDR2 SVGEGT. Trimming stripped 2 bases from V and 2 bases from J, with 9 bases between. The CDR3 loop is CASSYTRQQETQYF. In nucleotides, the CDR3 is TGTGCCAGCAGTTACACCCGACAGCAAGAGACCCAGTACTTC.

The CDR3 DNA reads TGTGCCAGTAGTGGTGGACAGGGTGTTTTCGAGACCCAGTACTTC. This encodes CASSGGQGVFETQYF. The genes are TRBV19 and TRBJ2-5, with 8 bases lining up with TRBD1. Germline values: CDR1 LNHDA, CDR2 SQIVND (reference sequence). The CDR3 totals 15 residues. The J segment lost 5 bases and the V segment lost 5 bases, leaving 10 bases of the junction unmatched.

The rearrangement joins TRBV7-2 to TRBJ2-7; a weak D match, TRBD1 (6 bases). CDR3 length: 16 amino acids. V lost 0 bases and J lost 1, with 13 bases in between. Per the germline V gene, CDR1 is SGHTA and CDR2 is FQGNSA. The CDR3 coding sequence is TGTGCCAGCAGCTTAGCCGGGACACTGGGGTCCTACGAGCAGTACTTC. Its translation is CASSLAGTLGSYEQYF.

The rearrangement uses TRBV7-9 and TRBJ2-5, with TRBD2 matching 9 bases. The CDR3 consists of 16 residues. From germline, CDR1 is SEHNR and CDR2 FQNEAQ (reference sequence). J lost 5 bases, V lost 2 bases, and 9 bases had no gene match. CDR3 in amino acids: CASSLRAGGSSETQYF. The CDR3, as DNA: TGTGCCAGCAGCTTACGGGCGGGAGGGTCCTCTGAGACCCAGTACTTC. Full variable domain (rest looked up from reference TRBV7-9 and TRBJ2-5): DTGVSQNPRHKITKRGQNVTFRCDPISEHNRLYWYRQTLGQGPEFLTYFQNEAQLEKSRLLSDRFSAERPKGSFSTLEIQRTEQGDSAMYLCASSLRAGGSSETQYFGPGTRLLVL.

This clonotype has only a few counts. This CDR3 reads CSAREGTSPQNEQFF. The CDR3 DNA reads as TGCAGTGCTAGAGAAGGGACTAGTCCTCAAAATGAGCAGTTCTTC. The chain is built from TRBV20-1 and TRBJ2-1, with 8 positions matching TRBD2. The CDR3 loop spans 15 amino acids. V was clipped by 0 bases and J by 7 bases; unmatched bases: 8. Per germline, CDR1 DFQATT and CDR2 SNEGSKA (reference sequence).

This clonotype appeared a few times. V gene TRBV7-2 combines with J gene TRBJ2-5, with TRBD2 matching over 8 bases. The J segment lost 4 bases and the V segment lost 0 bases, leaving 4 bases of the junction unmatched. The CDR3 has 15 residues. Germline CDR1 and CDR2: SGHTA and FQGNSA. This CDR3 reads CASSLAGTSRETQYF. The CDR3 coding sequence is TGTGCCAGCAGCTTAGCGGGGACTAGTCGAGAGACCCAGTACTTC. The whole variable domain, remainder taken from reference TRBV7-2 and TRBJ2-5, is GAGVSQSPSNKVTEKGKDVELRCDPISGHTALYWYRQSLGQGLEFLIYFQGNSAPDKSGLPSDRFSAERTGGSVSTLTIQRTQQEDSAVYLCASSLAGTSRETQYFGPGTRLLVL.

This clonotype appeared many times. V and J are TRBV7-8 and TRBJ2-2, with D unresolved. In germline, CDR1 is SGHVS, CDR2 FQNEAQ. The CDR3 spans 12 residues. The CDR3 spells CASFGYTGELFF. The CDR3 coding sequence is TGTGCTTCTTTTGGGTACACCGGGGAGCTGTTTTTT.

This clonotype was seen only a few times. This chain connects TRBV27 to TRBJ2-1; 13 nucleotides align to TRBD2. Unmatched junction bases numbered 5, after V lost 0 bases and J lost 9 bases. In germline, CDR1 is MNHEY, CDR2 SMNVEV (reference sequence). The CDR3 contains 16 residues. The CDR3: CASSLSITSGRVEQFF. The CDR3 region has the DNA TGTGCCAGCAGTTTATCGATCACTAGCGGGAGGGTTGAGCAGTTCTTC.

This clonotype came up a few times. The chain uses TRBV28 and TRBJ2-3; tentative D call: TRBD1 (6 bases). From germline, CDR1 is MDHEN and CDR2 SYDVKM. V gave up 8 bases and J gave up 6 bases, with 15 bases separating them. The CDR3 consists of 13 residues. The CDR3 reads CASLGLQGDTQYF. The CDR3 bases are TGTGCCAGCCTTGGGCTGCAGGGGGATACGCAGTATTTT.

The gene calls are TRBV7-2 and TRBJ2-2; D might be TRBD1 (6 bases). Germline CDR1 reads SGHTA; CDR2 reads FQGNSA. V dropped 2 bases and J dropped 1 base, with 8 bases sitting between them. The CDR3 consists of 15 residues. The CDR3, as DNA: TGTGCCAGCAGCTTACTACAGGGGAACACCGGGGAGCTGTTTTTT. It encodes CASSLLQGNTGELFF.

This clonotype turned up a few times. The V gene is TRBV7-9, the J gene TRBJ2-7, with D possibly matching TRBD2 (6 bases). Germline CDR1 and CDR2: SEHNR and FQNEAQ (reference sequence). V was pared by 5 bases and J by 7 bases, with 12 bases between. CDR3 length: 12 amino acids. Here the CDR3 DNA reads TGTGCCAGCAGCCCGGGGGTAGGGGAGCAGTACTTC. This translates into CASSPGVGEQYF.

In its sample, this clonotype was seen many times. This rearrangement joins TRBV6-5 to TRBJ2-3; 7 nucleotides agree with TRBD1. The CDR3 spans 15 residues. With V trimmed by 6 bases and J by 2 bases, 8 bases remained unmatched. Per germline, CDR1 MNHEY and CDR2 SVGAGI. CDR3 amino acids: CASSQEGADTDTQYF. The CDR3 region has the DNA TGTGCCAGCAGCCAAGAGGGGGCCGACACAGATACGCAGTATTTT.

This clonotype was counted many times. The chain employs TRBV29-1 and TRBJ2-1, with no clear D. Trimming removed 4 bases at V and 3 bases at J, with 16 bases between. The CDR3 is 15 residues long. Germline CDR1 reads SQVTM; CDR2 reads ANQGSEA. The CDR3 DNA reads as TGCAGCGTTGGTGGAGTAGGGCGGTTCTACAATGAGCAGTTCTTC. This translates into CSVGGVGRFYNEQFF.

V gene TRBV25-1 combines with J gene TRBJ1-2; D not certain. The CDR3 runs to 15 residues. CDR1 MGHDK and CDR2 SYGVNS come from the germline V gene. The ends were cut back, 5 bases at V and 4 bases at J, with 17 bases in the middle. This CDR3 reads CASSPREREGYGYTF. The CDR3 DNA reads as TGTGCCAGCAGTCCTCGGGAGCGAGAGGGCTATGGCTACACCTTC.

The rearrangement joins TRBV24-1 to TRBJ2-1; 9 bases match TRBD1. The CDR3 contains 15 residues. The germline V gene has CDR1 KGHDR and CDR2 SFDVKD. The J segment lost 9 bases and the V segment lost 7 bases, leaving 12 bases of the junction unmatched. The CDR3 protein is CATSTGTGSWGEQFF. In DNA form, the CDR3 reads TGTGCCACCAGCACCGGGACAGGGAGTTGGGGTGAGCAGTTCTTC.

Many counts were recorded for this clonotype. J is TRBJ2-7 and V is TRBV5-1; D is perhaps TRBD1 or TRBD2 (5 bases each). The CDR3 runs to 15 residues. V was trimmed by 4 bases and J by 2 bases, leaving 16 bases between them. Germline assignment: CDR1 SGHRS and CDR2 YFSETQ. CDR3 residues: CASSRGTDPPYEQYF. The CDR3 coding sequence is TGCGCCAGCAGCCGAGGGACGGATCCTCCCTACGAGCAGTACTTC.

This clonotype was recorded many times. The chain couples TRBV5-1 to TRBJ2-2, with unresolved D. The length of the CDR3 is 13 residues. The germline V gene has CDR1 SGHRS and CDR2 YFSETQ. V lost 5 bases to trimming and J lost 3 bases, with 8 bases between them. The CDR3 loop is CASRAGDTGELFF. The CDR3 DNA sequence: TGCGCCAGCAGGGCAGGAGACACCGGGGAGCTGTTTTTT.

The chain uses TRBV29-1 and TRBJ1-1; D call uncertain. V lost 3 bases and J 1 base, leaving 9 bases between the germline ends. CDR1 is SQVTM and CDR2 is ANQGSEA in the germline V gene. The CDR3 is 13 residues long. Here the CDR3 DNA reads TGCAGCGTTGAGGTTACGGCGAACACTGAAGCTTTCTTT. Translating it yields CSVEVTANTEAFF.

The rearrangement uses TRBV30 and TRBJ2-1, with a possible D match to TRBD2 (6 bases). Trimming cost V 0 bases and J 4 bases, with 19 bases left between them. This CDR3 contains 17 residues. CDR1 and CDR2 (germline): GTSNPN, SVGIG (reference sequence). Here the CDR3 reads CAWSVLVVSGFYNEQFF. The CDR3 coding sequence is TGTGCCTGGAGTGTACTGGTGGTTAGCGGCTTTTACAATGAGCAGTTCTTC.

CDR3 sequence (DNA): TGCAGTGCAGGTGGGGGGACCCCGCGGCAGTATTTT. It specifies CSAGGGTPRQYF. The chain is built from TRBV20-1 and TRBJ2-3; D is perhaps TRBD2 (6 bases). Germline V gene lookup returns CDR1 DFQATT and CDR2 SNEGSKA (reference sequence). Trimming took 6 bases from V and 11 from J, leaving 18 bases between them. The CDR3 extends over 12 amino acids.

This sequence joins TRBV20-1 and TRBJ2-5; D is perhaps TRBD1 (6 bases). CDR3 length: 12 residues. Between the trimmed V and J ends, which lost 6 bases and 5 bases, there was a span of 13 bases. Germline assignment: CDR1 DFQATT and CDR2 SNEGSKA (reference sequence). The CDR3 reads CSAGRGEETQYF. As DNA, the CDR3 is TGCAGTGCGGGCAGGGGAGAGGAGACCCAGTACTTC.

The rearrangement joins TRBV27 to TRBJ1-4; maybe TRBD1 (6 bases). This CDR3 contains 16 residues. The V gene lost 7 bases and the J gene lost 1 base, with 16 bases spanning the gap. CDR1 and CDR2 (germline): MNHEY, SMNVEV (reference sequence). The CDR3 nucleotides are TGTGCCAGCATTCGGGGGGGCATGATAACTAATGAAAAACTGTTTTTT. Protein product: CASIRGGMITNEKLFF.

This clonotype was picked up many times. The chain has TRBV12-3 or TRBV12-4 and TRBJ2-7, with 12 bases identical to TRBD1. The CDR3 is 16 amino acids. Trimming removed 6 bases from V and 4 bases from J; junction bases left unmatched: 10. CDR3: CASSRAGTGGLYEQYF. The CDR3 region has the DNA TGTGCCAGCAGCAGGGCCGGGACAGGGGGCCTGTACGAGCAGTACTTC.

This chain connects TRBV10-3 to TRBJ2-5, with D unresolved. The CDR3 totals 14 residues. Germline V gene lookup returns CDR1 ENHRY and CDR2 SYGVKD. V lost 3 bases and J 4 bases, leaving 12 bases between the germline ends. CDR3 DNA sequence: TGTGCCATCAGTGAATGGAAGGGTAGAGAGACCCAGTACTTC. It yields the protein CAISEWKGRETQYF.

In this sample, this clonotype turned up many times. The genes are TRBV7-8 and TRBJ2-2, with TRBD1 identical over 8 bases. The CDR3 extends over 16 amino acids. The junction had 7 bases not matched to a gene; V was cut back by 5 bases and J by 2 bases. CDR1 is SGHVS, CDR2 FQNEAQ, per germline. The CDR3 region has the DNA TGTGCCAGCAGCACCCGACAGGGGCACAACACCGGGGAGCTGTTTTTT. The encoded protein is CASSTRQGHNTGELFF.

This clonotype was counted many times. The chain has TRBV29-1 and TRBJ2-7, with a possible D match to TRBD1 (6 bases). V lost 6 bases and J 1 base, leaving 10 bases between the germline ends. The CDR3 consists of 12 residues. Germline V CDR1 and CDR2: SQVTM, ANQGSEA. As DNA, the CDR3 is TGCAGCGTCGGGACACGGTCCTACGAGCAGTACTTC. Amino acid sequence: CSVGTRSYEQYF.

This clonotype turned up a few times. V usage is TRBV29-1 and J usage is TRBJ2-2; 11 positions match TRBD2. Germline V gene lookup returns CDR1 SQVTM and CDR2 ANQGSEA. This CDR3 region has 16 residues. V lost 4 bases to trimming and J lost 0 bases; unmatched junction nucleotides: 4. As DNA, the CDR3 is TGCAGCGTTGCCGGGACTAGCGGAGCGAACACCGGGGAGCTGTTTTTT. Encoded protein: CSVAGTSGANTGELFF.

This clonotype was counted at least ten times. The CDR3 protein is CSVAGPGRRYEQYF. CDR3 nucleotides: TGCAGCGTTGCCGGTCCGGGGAGGAGGTACGAGCAGTACTTC. The chain carries TRBV29-1 and TRBJ2-7; D might be TRBD2 (6 bases). Germline CDR1 reads SQVTM; CDR2 reads ANQGSEA. V lost 4 bases to trimming and J lost 4 bases, with 17 bases between them. This CDR3 comprises 14 residues.

There are many counts of this clonotype. The chain is built from TRBV5-4 and TRBJ2-2; D uncertain. Germline assignment: CDR1 SGHNT and CDR2 YYREEE (reference sequence). The CDR3 extends over 14 amino acids. Trimming shortened V by 0 bases and J by 4 bases, and 7 bases separated the two germline ends. This chain's CDR3 is CASSLELGTGELFF. The CDR3 DNA reads as TGTGCCAGCAGCTTGGAGTTGGGCACCGGGGAGCTGTTTTTT.

This clonotype turned up a few times. The V gene is TRBV15, the J gene TRBJ1-4; D gene unclear. V was pared by 1 base and J by 4 bases, with 7 bases between. CDR3 length equals 14 residues. Germline V gene lookup returns CDR1 LNHNV and CDR2 YYDKDF (reference sequence). The CDR3 nucleotides are TGTGCCACCAGCAGAGGCCGGAATAATGAAAAACTGTTTTTT. Amino acids: CATSRGRNNEKLFF.

Only a few counts were recorded for this clonotype. This chain joins TRBV20-1 and TRBJ2-7, with a tentative D call TRBD2 (6 bases). Trimming shortened V by 5 bases and J by 0 bases, and 20 bases separated the two germline ends. The CDR3 runs to 16 residues. Germline loops: CDR1 DFQATT, CDR2 SNEGSKA (reference sequence). CDR3 DNA sequence: TGCAGTGCTTTAGGGTCCCCCGGAGGGAGCTCCTACGAGCAGTACTTC. This gives the protein CSALGSPGGSSYEQYF.